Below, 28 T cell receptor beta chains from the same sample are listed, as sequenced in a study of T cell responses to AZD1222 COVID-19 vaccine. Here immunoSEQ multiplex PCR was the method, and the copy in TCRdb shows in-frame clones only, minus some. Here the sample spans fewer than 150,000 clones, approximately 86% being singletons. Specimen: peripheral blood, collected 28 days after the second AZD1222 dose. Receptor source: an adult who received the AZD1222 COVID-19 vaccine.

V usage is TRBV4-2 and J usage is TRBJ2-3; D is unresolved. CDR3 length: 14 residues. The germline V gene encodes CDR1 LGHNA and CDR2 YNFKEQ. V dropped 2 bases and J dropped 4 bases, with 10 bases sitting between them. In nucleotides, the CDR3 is TGTGCCAGCAGCCAATCCCTGACCTCAGATACGCAGTATTTT. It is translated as CASSQSLTSDTQYF.

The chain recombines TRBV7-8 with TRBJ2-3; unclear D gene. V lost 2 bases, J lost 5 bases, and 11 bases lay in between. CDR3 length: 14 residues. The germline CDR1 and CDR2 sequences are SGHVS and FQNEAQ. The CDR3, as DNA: TGTGCCAGCAGCTTAAAGCGAGACCTAGATACGCAGTATTTT. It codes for CASSLKRDLDTQYF.

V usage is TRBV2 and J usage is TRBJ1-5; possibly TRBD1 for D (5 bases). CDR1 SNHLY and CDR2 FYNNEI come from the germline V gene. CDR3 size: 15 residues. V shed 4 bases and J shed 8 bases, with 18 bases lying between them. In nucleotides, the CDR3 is TGTGCCAGCAGTGTTCAAGGGGAGGGGTCGGAGCCCCAGCATTTT. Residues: CASSVQGEGSEPQHF.

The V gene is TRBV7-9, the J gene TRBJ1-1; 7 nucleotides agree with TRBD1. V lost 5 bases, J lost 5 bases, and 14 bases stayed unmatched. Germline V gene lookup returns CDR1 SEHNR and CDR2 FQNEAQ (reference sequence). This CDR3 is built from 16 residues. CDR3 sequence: CASSPIPTGNRTEAFF. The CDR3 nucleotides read TGTGCCAGCAGCCCCATCCCGACAGGGAATAGGACTGAAGCTTTCTTT.

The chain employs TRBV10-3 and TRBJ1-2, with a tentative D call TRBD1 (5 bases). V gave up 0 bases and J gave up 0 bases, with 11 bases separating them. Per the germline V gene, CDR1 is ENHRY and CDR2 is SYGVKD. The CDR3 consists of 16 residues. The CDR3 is CAISESGRIPNYGYTF. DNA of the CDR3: TGTGCCATCAGTGAGTCGGGACGGATTCCTAACTATGGCTACACCTTC.

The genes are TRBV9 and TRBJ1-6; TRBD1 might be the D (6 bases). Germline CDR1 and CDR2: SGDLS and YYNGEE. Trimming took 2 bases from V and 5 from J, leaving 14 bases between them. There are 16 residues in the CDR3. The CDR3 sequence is CASSVGGAGDNSPLHF. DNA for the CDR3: TGTGCCAGCAGCGTTGGTGGGGCAGGGGATAATTCACCCCTCCACTTT.

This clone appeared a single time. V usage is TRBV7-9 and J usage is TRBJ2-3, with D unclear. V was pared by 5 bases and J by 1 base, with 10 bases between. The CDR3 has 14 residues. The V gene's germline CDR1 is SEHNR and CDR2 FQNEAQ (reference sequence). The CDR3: CASSPGQGTDTQYF. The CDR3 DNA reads TGTGCCAGCAGCCCCGGTCAGGGCACAGATACGCAGTATTTT.

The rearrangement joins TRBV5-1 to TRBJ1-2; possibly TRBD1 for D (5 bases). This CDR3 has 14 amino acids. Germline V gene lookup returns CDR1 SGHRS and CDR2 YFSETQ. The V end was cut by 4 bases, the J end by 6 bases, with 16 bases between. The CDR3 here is CASSMTVPPDGYTF. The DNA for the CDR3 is TGCGCCAGCAGCATGACAGTCCCCCCCGATGGCTACACCTTC.

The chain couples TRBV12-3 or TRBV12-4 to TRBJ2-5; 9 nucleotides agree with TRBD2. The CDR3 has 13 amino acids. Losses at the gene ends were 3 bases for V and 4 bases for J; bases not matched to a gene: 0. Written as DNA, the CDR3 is TGTGCCAGCAGTTTGCGGGGGGGAGAGACCCAGTACTTC. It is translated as CASSLRGGETQYF.

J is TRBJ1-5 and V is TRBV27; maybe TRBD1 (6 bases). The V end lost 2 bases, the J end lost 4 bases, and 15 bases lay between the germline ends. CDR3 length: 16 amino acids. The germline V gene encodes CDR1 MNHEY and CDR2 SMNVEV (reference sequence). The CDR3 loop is CASSLVPPGANQPQHF. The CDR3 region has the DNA TGTGCCAGCAGTTTAGTCCCACCGGGGGCTAATCAGCCCCAGCATTTT.

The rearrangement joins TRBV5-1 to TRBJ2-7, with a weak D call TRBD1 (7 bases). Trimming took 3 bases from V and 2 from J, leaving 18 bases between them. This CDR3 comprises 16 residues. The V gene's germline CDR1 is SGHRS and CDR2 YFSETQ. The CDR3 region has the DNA TGCGCCAGCAGCTGGGGGGCAGGGGGGCGCCCCTACGAGCAGTACTTC. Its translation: CASSWGAGGRPYEQYF.

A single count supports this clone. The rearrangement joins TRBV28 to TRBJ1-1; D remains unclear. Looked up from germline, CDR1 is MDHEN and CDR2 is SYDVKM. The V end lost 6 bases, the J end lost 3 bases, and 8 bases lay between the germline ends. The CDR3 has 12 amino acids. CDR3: CASSLQHTEAFF. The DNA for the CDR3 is TGTGCCAGCAGCCTACAACACACTGAAGCTTTCTTT.

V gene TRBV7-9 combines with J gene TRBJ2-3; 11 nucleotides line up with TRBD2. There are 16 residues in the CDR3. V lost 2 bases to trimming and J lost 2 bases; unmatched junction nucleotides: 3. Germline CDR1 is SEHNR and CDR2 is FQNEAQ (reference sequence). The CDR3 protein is CASSLTSGGDTDTQYF. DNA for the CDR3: TGTGCCAGCAGCTTAACTAGCGGGGGTGACACAGATACGCAGTATTTT.

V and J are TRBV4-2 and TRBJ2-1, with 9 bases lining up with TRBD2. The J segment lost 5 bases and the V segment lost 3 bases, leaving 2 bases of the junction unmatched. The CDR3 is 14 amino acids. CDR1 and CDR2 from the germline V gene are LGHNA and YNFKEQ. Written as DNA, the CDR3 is TGTGCCAGCAGCCACCGACTAGCGGACAATGAGCAGTTCTTC. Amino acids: CASSHRLADNEQFF.

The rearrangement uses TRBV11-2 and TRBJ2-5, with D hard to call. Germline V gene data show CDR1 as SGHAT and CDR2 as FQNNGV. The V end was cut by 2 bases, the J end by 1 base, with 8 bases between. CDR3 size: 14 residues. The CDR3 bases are TGTGCCAGCAGCTTAAGTCGAACCCAAGAGACCCAGTACTTC. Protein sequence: CASSLSRTQETQYF.

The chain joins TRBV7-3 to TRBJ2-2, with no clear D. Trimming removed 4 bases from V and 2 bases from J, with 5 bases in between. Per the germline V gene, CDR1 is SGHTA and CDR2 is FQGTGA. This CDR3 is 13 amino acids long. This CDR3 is CASSYSNTGELFF. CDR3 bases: TGTGCCAGCAGCTACAGTAACACCGGGGAGCTGTTTTTT.

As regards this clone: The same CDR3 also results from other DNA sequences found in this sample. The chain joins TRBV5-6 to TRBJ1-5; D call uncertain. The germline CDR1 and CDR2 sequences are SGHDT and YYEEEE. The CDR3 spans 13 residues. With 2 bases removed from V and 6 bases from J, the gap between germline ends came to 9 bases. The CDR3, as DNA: TGTGCCAGCAGCTTAGGGTTAAGTCAGCCCCAGCATTTT. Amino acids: CASSLGLSQPQHF. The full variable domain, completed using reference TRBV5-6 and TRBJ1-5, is DAGVTQSPTHLIKTRGQQVTLRCSPKSGHDTVSWYQQALGQGPQFIFQYYEEEERQRGNFPDRFSGHQFPNYSSELNVNALLLGDSALYLCASSLGLSQPQHFGDGTRLSIL.

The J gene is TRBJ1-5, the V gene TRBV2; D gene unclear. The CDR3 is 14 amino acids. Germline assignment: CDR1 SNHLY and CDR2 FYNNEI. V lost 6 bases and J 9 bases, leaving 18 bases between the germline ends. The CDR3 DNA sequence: TGTGCCAGCAGCCCCCGGGCCCTTTTACCGCCCCAGCATTTT. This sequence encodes CASSPRALLPPQHF.

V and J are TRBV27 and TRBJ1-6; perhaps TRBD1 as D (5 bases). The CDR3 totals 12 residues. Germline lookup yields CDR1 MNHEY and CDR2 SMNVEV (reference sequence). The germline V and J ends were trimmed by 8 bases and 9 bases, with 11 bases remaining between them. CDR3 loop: CASSLGASPLHF. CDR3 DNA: TGTGCCAGCTCGCTTGGGGCTTCACCCCTCCACTTT.

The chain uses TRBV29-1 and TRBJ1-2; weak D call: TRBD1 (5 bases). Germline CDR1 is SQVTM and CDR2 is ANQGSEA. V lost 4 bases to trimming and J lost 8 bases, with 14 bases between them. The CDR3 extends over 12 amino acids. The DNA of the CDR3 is TGCAGCGTTGCGGGGGAGGGTCGAGGCTACACCTTC. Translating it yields CSVAGEGRGYTF.

The CDR3 protein is CATSDGKSSQETQYF. For the CDR3, the DNA is TGTGCCACCAGTGATGGGAAGAGTTCCCAAGAGACCCAGTACTTC. The chain combines TRBV24-1 with TRBJ2-5; D is uncertain. The germline V and J ends were trimmed by 3 bases and 1 base, with 11 bases remaining between them. CDR3 length equals 15 residues. Germline CDR1 and CDR2: KGHDR and SFDVKD.

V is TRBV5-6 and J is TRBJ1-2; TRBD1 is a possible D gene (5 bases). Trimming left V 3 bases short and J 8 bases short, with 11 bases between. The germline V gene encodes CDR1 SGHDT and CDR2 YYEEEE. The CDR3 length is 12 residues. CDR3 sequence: CASSSAGLGYTF. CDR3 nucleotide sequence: TGTGCCAGCAGCTCAGCAGGGCTAGGCTACACCTTC.

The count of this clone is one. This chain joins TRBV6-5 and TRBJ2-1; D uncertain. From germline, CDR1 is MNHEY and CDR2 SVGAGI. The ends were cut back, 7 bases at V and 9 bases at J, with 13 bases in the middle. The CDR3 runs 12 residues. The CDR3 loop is CASNQMDGEQFF. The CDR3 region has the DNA TGTGCCAGCAATCAGATGGATGGTGAGCAGTTCTTC.

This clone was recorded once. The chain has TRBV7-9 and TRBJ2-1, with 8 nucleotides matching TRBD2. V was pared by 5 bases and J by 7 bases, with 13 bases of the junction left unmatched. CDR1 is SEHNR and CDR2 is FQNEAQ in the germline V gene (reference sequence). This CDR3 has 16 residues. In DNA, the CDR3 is TGTGCCAGCAGCCACAATAGCGGGAAAAACTTAAATGAGCAGTTCTTC. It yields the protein CASSHNSGKNLNEQFF.

The DNA for the CDR3 is TGTGCCTGGAGTGTGCCGGGACAGGGTTCCCCTGAAGCTTTCTTT. This translates into CAWSVPGQGSPEAFF. The rearrangement uses TRBV30 and TRBJ1-1, with 9 bases identical to TRBD1. The CDR3 loop spans 15 amino acids. J was trimmed by 6 bases and V by 0 bases; bases with no gene match: 8. Germline V gives CDR1 GTSNPN, CDR2 SVGIG (reference sequence).

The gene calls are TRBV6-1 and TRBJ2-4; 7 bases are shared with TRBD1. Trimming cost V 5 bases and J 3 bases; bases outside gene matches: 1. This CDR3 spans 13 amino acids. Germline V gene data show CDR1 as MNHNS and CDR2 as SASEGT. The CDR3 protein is CASSWDSKNIQYF. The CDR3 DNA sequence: TGTGCCAGCAGTTGGGACAGCAAAAACATTCAGTACTTC.

The CDR3 region is CASKGTSEGKTNYGYTF. CDR3 bases: TGCGCCAGCAAGGGGACATCTGAAGGGAAGACTAACTATGGCTACACCTTC. This chain links TRBV10-2 with TRBJ1-2; possibly TRBD1 for D (6 bases). The germline gives CDR1 WSHSY, CDR2 SAAADI. The V and J ends lost 7 bases and 0 bases respectively, with 21 bases between them. CDR3 length equals 17 residues.

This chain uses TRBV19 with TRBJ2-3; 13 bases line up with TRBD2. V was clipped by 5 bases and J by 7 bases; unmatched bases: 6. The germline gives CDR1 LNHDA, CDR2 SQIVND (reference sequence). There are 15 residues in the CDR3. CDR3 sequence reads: CASSLGLAGANTQYF. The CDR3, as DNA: TGTGCCAGTAGTCTAGGACTAGCGGGAGCGAATACGCAGTATTTT.